These T cell receptor beta chains were read from a single sample in a study of T-cell reconstitution after alpha-beta-depleted transplantation in children. In TCRdb, the PCR reads were re-called with MiXCR into one record per CDR3 protein. This table holds roughly 16,000 distinct CDR3 sequences, approximately 13% found once. Here the sequenced sample was PBMCs, mostly from graft donor cells, taken 180 days after TCRalphabeta/CD19-depleted stem cell transplant. The receptors were sampled from a boy under three years old who had a stem cell transplant for Wiskott-Aldrich syndrome, so the T cells may come from the graft donor. Each CDR3 is given with its conserved first and last residue. The D gene is left open where the match is weak. The size field is filled for only some rows; it gives once, few, many or a size class.

J	V	D	size	DNA	CDR3
TRBJ2-5	TRBV20-1	-	few	TGCAGTGCGAATTACAGGGAGACCCAGTACTTC	CSANYRETQYF
TRBJ2-7	TRBV28	-	few	TGTGCCAGCAACGGCGGACGCGAGCAGTACTTC	CASNGGREQYF
TRBJ1-2	TRBV13	-	-	TGTGCCAGCAGCCCTCGGCGGACCTACACCTTC	CASSPRRTYTF
TRBJ2-1	TRBV7-2	-	-	TGTGCCAGCAGCCATTTTTGGGCGACTACTAAGGATGAGCAGTTCTTC	CASSHFWATTKDEQFF
TRBJ2-2	TRBV5-1	-	many	TGCGCCAGCAGCTTGGTGGGCAGGGCGAACACCGGGGAGCTGTTTTTT	CASSLVGRANTGELFF
TRBJ2-7	TRBV4-1	-	many	TGCGCCAGCAGCCAAGATCCTCCGACTAGTCGACTTACCTACGAGCAGTACTTC	CASSQDPPTSRLTYEQYF
TRBJ1-6	TRBV24-1	TRBD1	many	TGTGCCACCAGCTCCGGACAGGGTCCAAATTCACCCCTCCACTTT	CATSSGQGPNSPLHF
TRBJ2-1	TRBV29-1	-	many	TGCAGCGTTTCAGGGCAGGACAATGAGCAGTTCTTC	CSVSGQDNEQFF
TRBJ1-2	TRBV7-2	TRBD1	few	TGTGCCAGCAGCTTAGCTACACCGACAGGGGCAGCTAACTATGGCTACACCTTC	CASSLATPTGAANYGYTF
TRBJ2-1	TRBV5-1	-	-	TGCGCCAGCAGCACGCCAACTAGTGTTACTGAGCAGTTCTTC	CASSTPTSVTEQFF
TRBJ2-5	TRBV12-3/TRBV12-4	-	many	TGTGCCAGCAGACCCCGCGGGGTGGGAGAGACCCAGTACTTC	CASRPRGVGETQYF
TRBJ1-1	TRBV7-9	-	few	TGTGCCAGCAGCCCCCGCGAGGAAGTGACTGAAGCTTTCTTT	CASSPREEVTEAFF
TRBJ2-1	TRBV3-1	-	many	TGTGCCAGCAGCCTAGACTATGAGCAGTTCTTC	CASSLDYEQFF
TRBJ2-3	TRBV5-1	-	-	TGCGCCAGCAGCCCGGGCACAGATACGCAGTATTTT	CASSPGTDTQYF
TRBJ2-5	TRBV9	-	many	TGTGCCAGCAGCGTAAGCCAACAACAAGCGGAGACCCAGTACTTC	CASSVSQQQAETQYF
TRBJ1-5	TRBV18	-	few	TGTGCCAGCTCACCAACCGACGGTCAGCCCCAGCATTTT	CASSPTDGQPQHF
TRBJ2-1	TRBV5-1	TRBD2	many	TGCGCCAGCAGCTTCCCCGGGACTAGCGGGATCAGATTTGAGCAGTTCTTC	CASSFPGTSGIRFEQFF
TRBJ2-7	TRBV5-1	TRBD1	-	TGCGCCAGCAGCTTGCAGGGGGCGCCGGGCGAGCAGTACTTC	CASSLQGAPGEQYF
TRBJ1-3	TRBV6-5	-	-	TGTGCCAGCAGTTGGGGGTCAGGTACTGGAAACACCATATATTTT	CASSWGSGTGNTIYF
TRBJ2-6	TRBV29-1	-	many	TGCAGCGTCGCACGGGCCGGGGCCAACGTCCTGACTTTC	CSVARAGANVLTF
TRBJ1-5	TRBV2	-	-	TGTGCCAGCAGGGCGGACTGGCTTAGCAATCAGCCCCAGCATTTT	CASRADWLSNQPQHF
TRBJ2-7	TRBV20-1	-	-	TGCAGTGCCCCTAGGGGTCCACCCTACGAGCAGTACTTC	CSAPRGPPYEQYF
TRBJ1-6	TRBV19	-	few	TGTGCCAGTAGTACACAGCTCTGGGCCGTCGATTCACCCCTCCACTTT	CASSTQLWAVDSPLHF
TRBJ2-7	TRBV4-2	-	-	TGTGCCATGGACTTTGGGGTGGACGAGCAGTACTTC	CAMDFGVDEQYF
TRBJ2-2	TRBV5-4	-	-	TGTGCCAGCAGCTTGGACGGGAGTCTCACCGGGGAGCTGTTTTTT	CASSLDGSLTGELFF
TRBJ2-7	TRBV6-1	-	-	TGTGCCAGCAGGGACAGACTTACCTACGAGCAGTACTTC	CASRDRLTYEQYF
TRBJ1-1	TRBV11-2	-	few	TGTGCCAGCAGCGACAGGTTGAACACTGAAGCTTTCTTT	CASSDRLNTEAFF
TRBJ1-4	TRBV27	TRBD1	many	TGTGCCAGCAGCAGACAGGGAGTAGCAACTAATGAAAAACTGTTTTTT	CASSRQGVATNEKLFF
TRBJ2-5	TRBV3-1	-	-	TGTGCCAGCAGCCAAGATGCATTCCGACAAGAGACCCAGTACTTC	CASSQDAFRQETQYF